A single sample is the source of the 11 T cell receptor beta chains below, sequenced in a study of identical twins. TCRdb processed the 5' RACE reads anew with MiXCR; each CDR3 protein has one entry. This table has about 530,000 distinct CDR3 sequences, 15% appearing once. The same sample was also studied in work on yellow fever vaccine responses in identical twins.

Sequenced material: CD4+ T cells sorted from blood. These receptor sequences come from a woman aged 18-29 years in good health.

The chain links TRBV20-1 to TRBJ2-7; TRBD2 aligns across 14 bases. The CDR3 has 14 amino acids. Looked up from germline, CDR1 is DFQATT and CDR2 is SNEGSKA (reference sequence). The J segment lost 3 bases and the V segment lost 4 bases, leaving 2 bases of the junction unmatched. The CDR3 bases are TGCAGTGCTACCGGGACTAGCGGGGGCTACGAGCAGTACGTC. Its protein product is CSATGTSGGYEQYV.

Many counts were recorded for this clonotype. CDR3 nucleotides: TGCGCCAGCAGCTCCGTTCCCAGGTCTTTGAATGAGCAGTTCTTC. Amino acid sequence: CASSSVPRSLNEQFF. V and J are TRBV5-1 and TRBJ2-1; D remains unclear. This CDR3 has 15 amino acids. Trimming removed 3 bases from V and 7 bases from J, with 17 bases in between. CDR1 and CDR2 (germline): SGHRS, YFSETQ.

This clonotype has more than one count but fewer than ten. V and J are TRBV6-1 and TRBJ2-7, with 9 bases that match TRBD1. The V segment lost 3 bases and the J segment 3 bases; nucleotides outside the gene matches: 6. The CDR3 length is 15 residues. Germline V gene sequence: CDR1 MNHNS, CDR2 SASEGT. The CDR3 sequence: CASSDLGTGSYEQYV. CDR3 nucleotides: TGTGCCAGCAGTGATTTGGGGACAGGGAGCTACGAGCAGTACGTC.

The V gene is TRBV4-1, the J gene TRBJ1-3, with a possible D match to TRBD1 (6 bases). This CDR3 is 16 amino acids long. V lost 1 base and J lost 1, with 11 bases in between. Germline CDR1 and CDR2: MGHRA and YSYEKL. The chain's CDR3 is CASSQATGSSGNTIYF. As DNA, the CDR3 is TGCGCCAGCAGCCAAGCCACAGGGTCGTCTGGAAACACCATATATTTT.

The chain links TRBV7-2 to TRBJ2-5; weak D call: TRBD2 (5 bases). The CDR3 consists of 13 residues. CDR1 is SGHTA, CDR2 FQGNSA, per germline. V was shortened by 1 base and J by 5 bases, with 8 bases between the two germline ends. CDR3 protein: CASSLGRFETQYF. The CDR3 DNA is TGTGCCAGCAGCTTAGGGAGGTTTGAGACCCAGTACTTC.

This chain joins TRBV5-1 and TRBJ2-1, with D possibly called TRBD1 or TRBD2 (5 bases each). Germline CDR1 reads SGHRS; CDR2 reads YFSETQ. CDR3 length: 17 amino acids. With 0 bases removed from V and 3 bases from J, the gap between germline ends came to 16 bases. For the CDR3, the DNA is TGCGCCAGCAGCTTGGCCGGGGCAACCGCTTTCTACAATGAGCAGTTCTTC. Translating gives CASSLAGATAFYNEQFF.

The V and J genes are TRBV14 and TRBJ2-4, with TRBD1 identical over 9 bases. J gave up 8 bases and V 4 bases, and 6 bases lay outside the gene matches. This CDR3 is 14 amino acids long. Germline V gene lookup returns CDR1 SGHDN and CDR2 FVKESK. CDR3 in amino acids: CASSPDRGRYIQYF. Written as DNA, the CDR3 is TGTGCCAGCAGCCCCGACAGGGGGAGATACATTCAGTACTTC.

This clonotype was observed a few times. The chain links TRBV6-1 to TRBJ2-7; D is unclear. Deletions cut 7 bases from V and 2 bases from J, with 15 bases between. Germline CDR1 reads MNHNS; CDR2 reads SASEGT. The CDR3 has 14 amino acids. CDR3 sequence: CASKRQGRAYEQYV. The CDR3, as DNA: TGTGCCAGCAAACGCCAAGGTAGGGCCTACGAGCAGTACGTC.

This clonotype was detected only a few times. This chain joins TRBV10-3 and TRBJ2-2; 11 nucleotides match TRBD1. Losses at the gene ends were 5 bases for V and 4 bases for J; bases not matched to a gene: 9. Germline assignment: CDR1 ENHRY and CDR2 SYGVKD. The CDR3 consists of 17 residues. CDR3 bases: TGTGCCATCAGTCGAGGACAGGGGGCTTCTTCCACCGGGGAGCTGTTTTTT. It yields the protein CAISRGQGASSTGELFF.

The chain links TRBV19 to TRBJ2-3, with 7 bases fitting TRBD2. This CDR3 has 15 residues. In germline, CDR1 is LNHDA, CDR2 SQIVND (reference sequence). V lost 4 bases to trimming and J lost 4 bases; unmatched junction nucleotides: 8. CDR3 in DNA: TGTGCCAGTAGTACCATCGGACTAGACGCAGATACGCAGTATTTT. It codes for CASSTIGLDADTQYF.

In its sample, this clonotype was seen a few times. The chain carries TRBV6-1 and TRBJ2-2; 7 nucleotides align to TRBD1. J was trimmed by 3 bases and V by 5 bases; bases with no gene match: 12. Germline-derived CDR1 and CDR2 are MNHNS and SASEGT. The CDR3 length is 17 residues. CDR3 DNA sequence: TGTGCCAGCAGTCAAAGGATGGGACAGACTTACACCGGGGAGCTGTTTTTT. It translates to CASSQRMGQTYTGELFF.